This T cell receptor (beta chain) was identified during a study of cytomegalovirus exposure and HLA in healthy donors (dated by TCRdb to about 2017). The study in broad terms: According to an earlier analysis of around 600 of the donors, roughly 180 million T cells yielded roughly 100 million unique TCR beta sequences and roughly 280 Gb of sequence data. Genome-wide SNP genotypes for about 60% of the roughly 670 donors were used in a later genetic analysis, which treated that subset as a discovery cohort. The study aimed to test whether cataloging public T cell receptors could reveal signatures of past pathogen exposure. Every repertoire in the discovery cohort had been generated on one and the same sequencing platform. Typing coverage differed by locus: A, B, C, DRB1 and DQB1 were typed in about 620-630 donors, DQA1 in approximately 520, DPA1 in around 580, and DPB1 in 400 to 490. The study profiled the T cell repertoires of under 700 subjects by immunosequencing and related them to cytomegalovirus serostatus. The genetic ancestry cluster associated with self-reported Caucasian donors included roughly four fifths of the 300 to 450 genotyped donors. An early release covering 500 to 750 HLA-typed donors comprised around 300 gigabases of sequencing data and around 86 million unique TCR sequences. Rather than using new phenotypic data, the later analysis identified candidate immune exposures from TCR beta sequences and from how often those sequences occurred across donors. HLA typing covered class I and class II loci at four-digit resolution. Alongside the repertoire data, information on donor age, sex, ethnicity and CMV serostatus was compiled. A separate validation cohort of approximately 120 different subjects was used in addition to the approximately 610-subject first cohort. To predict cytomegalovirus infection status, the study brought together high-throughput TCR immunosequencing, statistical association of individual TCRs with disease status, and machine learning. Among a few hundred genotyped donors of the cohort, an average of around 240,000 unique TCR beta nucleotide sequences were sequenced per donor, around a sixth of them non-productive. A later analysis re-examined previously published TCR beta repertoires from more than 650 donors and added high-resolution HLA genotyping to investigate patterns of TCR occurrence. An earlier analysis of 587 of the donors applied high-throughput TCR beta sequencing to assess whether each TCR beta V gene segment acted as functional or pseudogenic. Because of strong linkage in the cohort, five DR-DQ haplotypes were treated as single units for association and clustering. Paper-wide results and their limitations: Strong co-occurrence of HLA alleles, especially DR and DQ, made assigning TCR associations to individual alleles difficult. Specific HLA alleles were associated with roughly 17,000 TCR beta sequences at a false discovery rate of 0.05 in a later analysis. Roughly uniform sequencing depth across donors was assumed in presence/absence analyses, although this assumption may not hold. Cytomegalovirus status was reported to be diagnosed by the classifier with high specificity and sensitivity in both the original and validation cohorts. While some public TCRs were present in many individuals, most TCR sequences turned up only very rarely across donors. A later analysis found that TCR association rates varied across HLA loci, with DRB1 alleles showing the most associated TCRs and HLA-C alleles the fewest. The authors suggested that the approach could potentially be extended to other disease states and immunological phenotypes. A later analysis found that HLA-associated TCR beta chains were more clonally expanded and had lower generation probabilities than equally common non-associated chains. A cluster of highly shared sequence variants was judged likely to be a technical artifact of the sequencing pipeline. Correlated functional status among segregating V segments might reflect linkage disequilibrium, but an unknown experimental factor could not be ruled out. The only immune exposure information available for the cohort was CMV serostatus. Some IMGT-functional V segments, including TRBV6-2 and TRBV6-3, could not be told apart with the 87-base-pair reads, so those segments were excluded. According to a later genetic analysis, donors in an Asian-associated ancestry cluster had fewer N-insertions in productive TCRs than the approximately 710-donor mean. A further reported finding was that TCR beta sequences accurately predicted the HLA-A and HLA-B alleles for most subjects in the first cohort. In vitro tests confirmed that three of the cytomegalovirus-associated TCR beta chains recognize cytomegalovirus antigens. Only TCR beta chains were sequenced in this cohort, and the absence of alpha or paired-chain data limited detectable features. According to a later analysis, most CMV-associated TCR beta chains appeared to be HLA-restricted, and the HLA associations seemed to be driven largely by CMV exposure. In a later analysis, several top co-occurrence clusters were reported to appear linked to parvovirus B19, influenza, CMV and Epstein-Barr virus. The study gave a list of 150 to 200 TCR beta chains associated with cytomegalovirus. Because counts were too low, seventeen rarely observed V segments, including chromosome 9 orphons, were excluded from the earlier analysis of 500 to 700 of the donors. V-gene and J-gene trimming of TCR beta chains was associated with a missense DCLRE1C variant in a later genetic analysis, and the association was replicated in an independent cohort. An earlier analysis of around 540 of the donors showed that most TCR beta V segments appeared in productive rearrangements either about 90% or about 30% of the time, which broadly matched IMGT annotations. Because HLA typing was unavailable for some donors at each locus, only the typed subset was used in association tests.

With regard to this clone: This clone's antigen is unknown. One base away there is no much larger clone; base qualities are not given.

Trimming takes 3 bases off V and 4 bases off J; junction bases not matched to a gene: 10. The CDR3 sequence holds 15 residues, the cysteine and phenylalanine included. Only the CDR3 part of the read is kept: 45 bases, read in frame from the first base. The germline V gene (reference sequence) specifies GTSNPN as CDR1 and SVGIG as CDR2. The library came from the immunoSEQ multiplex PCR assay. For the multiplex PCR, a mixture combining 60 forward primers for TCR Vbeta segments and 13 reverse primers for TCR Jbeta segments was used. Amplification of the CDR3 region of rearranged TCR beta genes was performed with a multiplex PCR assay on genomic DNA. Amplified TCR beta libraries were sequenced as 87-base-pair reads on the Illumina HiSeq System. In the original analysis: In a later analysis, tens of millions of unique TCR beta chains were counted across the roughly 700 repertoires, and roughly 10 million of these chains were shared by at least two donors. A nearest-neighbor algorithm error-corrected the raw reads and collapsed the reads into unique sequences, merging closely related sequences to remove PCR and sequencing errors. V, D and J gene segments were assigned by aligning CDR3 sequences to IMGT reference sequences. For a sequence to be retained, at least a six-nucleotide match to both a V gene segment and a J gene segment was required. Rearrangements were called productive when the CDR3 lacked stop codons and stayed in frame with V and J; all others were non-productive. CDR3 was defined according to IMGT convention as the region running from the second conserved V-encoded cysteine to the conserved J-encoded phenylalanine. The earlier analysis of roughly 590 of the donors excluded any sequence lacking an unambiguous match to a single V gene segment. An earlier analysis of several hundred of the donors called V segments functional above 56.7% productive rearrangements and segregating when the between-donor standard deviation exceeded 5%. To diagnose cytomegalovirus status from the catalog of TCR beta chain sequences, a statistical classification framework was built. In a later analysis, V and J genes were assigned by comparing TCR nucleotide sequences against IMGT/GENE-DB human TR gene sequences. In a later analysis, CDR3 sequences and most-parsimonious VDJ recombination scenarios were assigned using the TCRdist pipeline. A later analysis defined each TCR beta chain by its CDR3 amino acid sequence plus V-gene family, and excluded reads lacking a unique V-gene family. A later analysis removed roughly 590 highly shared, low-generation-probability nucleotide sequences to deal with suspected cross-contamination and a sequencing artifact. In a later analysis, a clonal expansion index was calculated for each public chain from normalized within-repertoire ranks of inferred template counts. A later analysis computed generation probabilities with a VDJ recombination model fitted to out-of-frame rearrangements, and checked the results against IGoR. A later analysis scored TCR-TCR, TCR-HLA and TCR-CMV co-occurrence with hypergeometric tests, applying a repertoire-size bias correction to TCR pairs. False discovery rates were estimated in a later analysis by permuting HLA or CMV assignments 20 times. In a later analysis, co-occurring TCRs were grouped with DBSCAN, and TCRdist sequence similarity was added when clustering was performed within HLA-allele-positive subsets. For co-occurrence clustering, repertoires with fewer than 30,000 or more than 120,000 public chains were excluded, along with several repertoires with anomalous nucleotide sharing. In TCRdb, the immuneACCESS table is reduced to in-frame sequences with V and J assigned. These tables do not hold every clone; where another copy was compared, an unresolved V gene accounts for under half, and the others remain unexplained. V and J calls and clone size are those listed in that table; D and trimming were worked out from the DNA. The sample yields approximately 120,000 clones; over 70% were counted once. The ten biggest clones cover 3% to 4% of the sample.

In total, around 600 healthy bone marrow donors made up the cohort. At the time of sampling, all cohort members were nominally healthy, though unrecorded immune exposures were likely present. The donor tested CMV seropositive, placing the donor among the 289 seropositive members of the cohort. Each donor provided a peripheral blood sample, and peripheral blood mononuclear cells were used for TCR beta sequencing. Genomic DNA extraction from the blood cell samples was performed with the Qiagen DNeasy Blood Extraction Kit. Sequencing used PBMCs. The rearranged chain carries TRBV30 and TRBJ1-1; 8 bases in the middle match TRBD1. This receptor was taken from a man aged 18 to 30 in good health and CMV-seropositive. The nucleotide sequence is TGTGCCTGGAGCCCGGGACAGGAGTTGGGCACTGAAGCTTTCTTT. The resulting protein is CAWSPGQELGTEAFF.